One TCR beta chain is described in this entry. The data are from a study of blood T cells in healthy people across ages. Primers used in a second PCR of about 6 to 12 cycles were a sample-barcoded 5' primer and a J-beta primer mix. TCRdb re-derived calls from the 5' RACE reads in MiXCR, one entry per CDR3 protein. The table has some 850,000 distinct CDR3 sequences, 20% to 30% seen once; the top ten hold 3%. These same records also appear under a second study, on T cells of mothers and their children. That source adds: It was observed that no persistent microchimeric T cell clones could be detected.

The source of this sequence is a boy between 5 and 17 years old in good health. Sequenced: blood.

CDR3 DNA: TGTGCCAGCAGCCCAACTGAGGGGACAGTGTCTTCCGATACGCAGTATTTT. It translates to CASSPTEGTVSSDTQYF. The rearrangement uses TRBV5-5 and TRBJ2-3; the match to TRBD1 covers 7 bases. Germline V gives CDR1 SGHKS, CDR2 YYEKEE (reference sequence). V shed 4 bases and J 6 bases; nucleotides not matched to a gene: 17. There are 17 residues in the CDR3.